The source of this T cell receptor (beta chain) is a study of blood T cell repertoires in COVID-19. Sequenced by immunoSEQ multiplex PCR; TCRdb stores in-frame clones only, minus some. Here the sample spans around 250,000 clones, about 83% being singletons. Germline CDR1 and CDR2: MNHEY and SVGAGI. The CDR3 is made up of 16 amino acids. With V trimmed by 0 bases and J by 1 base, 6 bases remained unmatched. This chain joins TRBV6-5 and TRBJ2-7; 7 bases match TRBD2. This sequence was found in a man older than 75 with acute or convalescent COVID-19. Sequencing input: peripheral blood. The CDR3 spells CASSYSGRGVSYEQYF. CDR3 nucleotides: TGTGCCAGCAGTTACTCGGGCCGGGGGGTTTCCTACGAGCAGTACTTC.